The next 26 T cell receptor beta chains were all read from a single sample in a study of neoadjuvant anti-PD-1 for oral cavity cancer. Measured with immunoSEQ multiplex PCR; TCRdb has only the in-frame clones, and not every one. The sample lists about 10,000 clones, around 60% occurring once. Documented time point: after neoadjuvant nivolumab, at surgical resection. Material: tumor tissue, obtained after nivolumab (anti-PD-1) treatment. These receptors were taken from a person between 40 and 85 years old with oral cavity squamous cell carcinoma.

The CDR3 here is CASSIGQALPNNEQFF. The CDR3 DNA follows: TGTGCCAGTAGTATTGGACAGGCACTCCCGAACAATGAGCAGTTCTTC. The chain employs TRBV19 and TRBJ2-1; 7 bases agree with TRBD1. V lost 3 bases and J lost 5; bases outside the gene matches: 10. The CDR3 has 16 amino acids. Germline lookup yields CDR1 LNHDA and CDR2 SQIVND (reference sequence).

This clone showed up just a few times. This sequence joins TRBV10-3 and TRBJ1-5, with D possibly being TRBD1 (6 bases). In germline, CDR1 is ENHRY, CDR2 SYGVKD. The CDR3 consists of 14 residues. The V gene lost 4 bases and the J gene lost 2 bases, with 9 bases spanning the gap. The CDR3 protein is CAISGGGGNQPQHF. CDR3 coding DNA: TGTGCCATCAGTGGAGGGGGGGGCAATCAGCCCCAGCATTTT.

This rearrangement joins TRBV10-3 to TRBJ1-6; 8 bases line up with TRBD1. V was pared by 9 bases and J by 4 bases, with 8 bases of the junction left unmatched. Germline values: CDR1 ENHRY, CDR2 SYGVKD. CDR3 length equals 15 residues. The CDR3 DNA sequence: TGTGCCATTGGGGACAGGACTAATTATAATTCACCCCTCCACTTT. As protein: CAIGDRTNYNSPLHF.

The V call is TRBV27, the J call TRBJ1-5; D unresolved. Per the germline V gene, CDR1 is MNHEY and CDR2 is SMNVEV (reference sequence). CDR3 length: 14 residues. Trimming cost V 2 bases and J 4 bases, with 9 bases left between them. The CDR3 reads CASSLGTGNQPQHF. The CDR3 bases are TGTGCCAGCAGTTTAGGTACGGGGAATCAGCCCCAGCATTTT.

V is TRBV27 and J is TRBJ1-2; D is unresolved. This CDR3 is 14 amino acids long. Germline V gene data show CDR1 as MNHEY and CDR2 as SMNVEV (reference sequence). Trimming stripped 3 bases from V and 0 bases from J, with 8 bases between. The CDR3 DNA follows: TGTGCCAGCAGTTTCCGTCCTTCTAACTATGGCTACACCTTC. Amino acid sequence: CASSFRPSNYGYTF.

The chain combines TRBV28 with TRBJ2-3; tentative D call: TRBD2 (6 bases). Trimming took 4 bases from V and 9 from J, leaving 20 bases between them. Germline V gene lookup returns CDR1 MDHEN and CDR2 SYDVKM. The CDR3 sequence is 15 residues long. In nucleotides, the CDR3 is TGTGCCAGCAGTTCCTCCGGGACTGCTGCAGGGACGCAGTATTTT. This sequence encodes CASSSSGTAAGTQYF.

This chain uses TRBV29-1 with TRBJ1-3; perhaps TRBD1 as D (6 bases). The CDR3 contains 18 residues. Germline-derived CDR1 and CDR2 are SQVTM and ANQGSEA. Deletions cut 0 bases from V and 0 bases from J, with 18 bases between. CDR3 amino acids: CSVEDGGRGVGSGNTIYF. The CDR3 nucleotides read TGCAGCGTTGAAGATGGGGGGCGAGGGGTCGGCTCTGGAAACACCATATATTTT.

This rearrangement joins TRBV25-1 to TRBJ2-7; D is uncertain. Trimming took off 2 bases at V and 5 bases at J, with 7 bases between the two ends. The length of the CDR3 is 12 residues. Germline V gene data show CDR1 as MGHDK and CDR2 as SYGVNS. As DNA, the CDR3 is TGTGCCAGCAGTGAAACGTGGGACGAGCAGTACTTC. Translated: CASSETWDEQYF.

The chain links TRBV6-1 to TRBJ1-3; TRBD1 agrees at 8 bases. This CDR3 has 17 residues. Germline V gene lookup returns CDR1 MNHNS and CDR2 SASEGT. With V trimmed by 4 bases and J by 1 base, 9 bases remained unmatched. The CDR3 nucleotides read TGTGCCAGCAGTGGAATCAGGGGGCGATCATCTGGAAACACCATATATTTT. Its protein is CASSGIRGRSSGNTIYF.

This clone was seen once. The rearrangement uses TRBV19 and TRBJ2-1, with TRBD1 as a possible D gene (6 bases). CDR1 and CDR2 (germline): LNHDA, SQIVND (reference sequence). V dropped 6 bases and J dropped 7 bases, with 22 bases sitting between them. This CDR3 comprises 16 residues. CDR3 protein: CASSFSGAGFRNEQFF. DNA of the CDR3: TGTGCCAGTAGCTTCTCAGGGGCTGGGTTTAGGAATGAGCAGTTCTTC.

This sequence joins TRBV28 and TRBJ2-7; maybe TRBD1 (6 bases). The CDR3 is made up of 13 amino acids. With 6 bases removed from V and 3 bases from J, the gap between germline ends came to 12 bases. Germline CDR1 reads MDHEN; CDR2 reads SYDVKM. In DNA, the CDR3 is TGTGCCAGCAGCCTCGGACAGAGCTACGAGCAGTACTTC. It translates to CASSLGQSYEQYF.

The chain joins TRBV19 to TRBJ2-3; TRBD2 matches 7 bases. Germline CDR1 is LNHDA and CDR2 is SQIVND (reference sequence). V lost 7 bases, J lost 0 bases, and 16 bases stayed unmatched. The length of the CDR3 is 18 residues. DNA of the CDR3: TGTGCCAGTACCCCTTTTTTACTGGCGGGAGTCAGCACAGATACGCAGTATTTT. Amino acids: CASTPFLLAGVSTDTQYF.

This chain's CDR3 is CARSLGLREDYGYTF. CDR3 bases: TGTGCCAGAAGCTTAGGACTTCGGGAGGACTATGGCTACACCTTC. The gene calls are TRBV7-5 and TRBJ1-2. TRBV7-5 is a known pseudogene. The CDR3 has 15 residues.

The chain has TRBV10-1 and TRBJ1-1, with 7 bases fitting TRBD1. Germline CDR1 WNHNN, CDR2 SYGVQD (reference sequence). The junction had 9 bases not matched to a gene; V was cut back by 4 bases and J by 4 bases. This CDR3 spans 15 amino acids. The CDR3 DNA sequence: TGCGCCAGCAGTGTCACTGCAGGGGGGAGCACTGAAGCTTTCTTT. It is translated as CASSVTAGGSTEAFF.

By proportion, this clone is large. J is TRBJ1-2 and V is TRBV6-5, with TRBD1 as a possible D gene (6 bases). V shed 2 bases and J shed 8 bases, with 21 bases lying between them. CDR1 and CDR2 (germline): MNHEY, SVGAGI. This CDR3 is 16 amino acids long. This CDR3 reads CASSYGGTAFARGYTF. Written as DNA, the CDR3 is TGTGCCAGCAGTTACGGGGGCACAGCTTTTGCGAGGGGCTACACCTTC.

The chain carries TRBV11-2 and TRBJ1-1, with 7 bases lining up with TRBD1. This CDR3 has 14 amino acids. V lost 6 bases to trimming and J lost 5 bases; unmatched junction nucleotides: 9. Germline values: CDR1 SGHAT, CDR2 FQNNGV. The CDR3 here is CASSVTGVGTEAFF. For the CDR3, the DNA is TGTGCCAGCAGTGTTACAGGGGTTGGAACTGAAGCTTTCTTT.

The chain has TRBV7-8 and TRBJ2-1; possible D gene TRBD2, 5 bases. The length of the CDR3 is 16 residues. Germline V lookup: CDR1 SGHVS, CDR2 FQNEAQ. The V gene lost 0 bases and the J gene lost 2 bases, with 11 bases spanning the gap. The DNA for the CDR3 is TGTGCCAGCAGCTTAGCCGCTAGGAGGACCTACAATGAGCAGTTCTTC. Its translation: CASSLAARRTYNEQFF. The full variable domain, its missing parts supplied by reference TRBV7-8 and TRBJ2-1, is GAGVSQSPRYKVAKRGQDVALRCDPISGHVSLFWYQQALGQGPEFLTYFQNEAQLDKSGLPSDRFFAERPEGSVSTLKIQRTQQEDSAVYLCASSLAARRTYNEQFFGPGTRLTVL.

The table lists this clone with a few counts. The chain has TRBV4-2 and TRBJ2-1; D is perhaps TRBD2 (7 bases). With 0 bases removed from V and 6 bases from J, the gap between germline ends came to 15 bases. CDR1 is LGHNA, CDR2 YNFKEQ, per germline. The CDR3 has 16 residues. In nucleotides, the CDR3 is TGTGCCAGCAGCCAAGACGGAGGGGGGGCCCTCAATGAGCAGTTCTTC. Its protein is CASSQDGGGALNEQFF.

The chain combines TRBV30 with TRBJ2-7; D gene uncertain. The germline CDR1 and CDR2 sequences are GTSNPN and SVGIG (reference sequence). The CDR3 sequence is 11 residues long. V dropped 5 bases and J dropped 5 bases, with 10 bases sitting between them. The CDR3 bases are TGTGCCTGGGGCAGGTTCCACGAGCAGTACTTC. This codes for CAWGRFHEQYF.

The rearrangement joins TRBV6-1 to TRBJ2-5; D might be TRBD2 (6 bases). The CDR3 has 13 residues. Germline V lookup: CDR1 MNHNS, CDR2 SASEGT. V dropped 5 bases and J dropped 5 bases, with 12 bases sitting between them. CDR3 residues: CASSLGLRETQYF. CDR3 sequence (DNA): TGTGCCAGCAGTCTCGGACTAAGGGAGACCCAGTACTTC.

This chain links TRBV16 with TRBJ1-6, with a weak D call TRBD1 (6 bases). The CDR3 totals 15 residues. V lost 2 bases and J 9 bases, leaving 14 bases between the germline ends. The germline gives CDR1 KGHSY, CDR2 FQNENV. CDR3 sequence reads: CASSQDRPLGSPLHF. As DNA, the CDR3 is TGTGCCAGCAGCCAAGACAGGCCCTTGGGTTCACCCCTCCACTTT.

With regard to this clone: At one end, the junction sequence differs from germline, possibly due to a read error. The rearrangement joins TRBV5-1 to TRBJ2-2, with TRBD1 as a possible D gene (6 bases). CDR1 and CDR2 from the germline V gene are SGHRS and YFSETQ. CDR3 size: 16 residues. CDR3 sequence (DNA): TGCGCCAGCAGATTGGCCGGGACAAAGAACACCGGGGAGCTGTTTTTT. Translation gives CASRLAGTKNTGELFF. The variable domain in full, with the rest retrieved from reference TRBV5-1 and TRBJ2-2, is KAGVTQTPRYLIKTRGQQVTLSCSPISGHRSVSWYQQTPGQGLQFLFEYFSETQRNKGNFPGRFSGRQFSNSRSEMNVSTLELGDSALYLCASRLAGTKNTGELFFGEGSRLTVL.

This clone came up a few times. The genes are TRBV9 and TRBJ2-2, with TRBD2 matching over 8 bases. Germline assignment: CDR1 SGDLS and CDR2 YYNGEE. V shed 3 bases, J shed 5 bases, and the junction held 15 bases outside the gene matches. The CDR3 extends over 18 amino acids. The CDR3 is CASSAPRRRGGGTGELFF. The CDR3 nucleotides are TGTGCCAGCAGCGCCCCTCGGCGTCGGGGGGGCGGGACCGGGGAGCTGTTTTTT. Full variable domain (remainder filled in from reference TRBV9 and TRBJ2-2): DSGVTQTPKHLITATGQRVTLRCSPRSGDLSVYWYQQSLDQGLQFLIQYYNGEERAKGNILERFSAQQFPDLHSELNLSSLELGDSALYFCASSAPRRRGGGTGELFFGEGSRLTVL.

A word on this clone: In the same sample, other DNA sequences code for this CDR3. The rearrangement links TRBV19 to TRBJ2-7; D gene unclear. Germline CDR1 is LNHDA and CDR2 is SQIVND (reference sequence). The CDR3 covers 12 residues. Trimming left V 3 bases short and J 4 bases short, with 7 bases between. The CDR3, as DNA: TGTGCCAGTAGTATGGGTGTTTACGAGCAGTACTTC. This translates into CASSMGVYEQYF.

The V call is TRBV6-1, the J call TRBJ2-7; 8 positions agree with TRBD2. V lost 2 bases to trimming and J lost 3 bases; unmatched junction nucleotides: 12. This CDR3 has 17 amino acids. CDR1 and CDR2 (germline): MNHNS, SASEGT. This chain's CDR3 is CASSELRRGTSYYEQYF. In DNA form, the CDR3 reads TGTGCCAGCAGTGAACTACGTAGGGGGACTAGTTACTACGAGCAGTACTTC.

This sequence joins TRBV10-2 and TRBJ2-7, with D uncertain. Germline V lookup: CDR1 WSHSY, CDR2 SAAADI. The CDR3 has 13 residues. Deletions cut 9 bases from V and 6 bases from J, with 18 bases between. For the CDR3, the DNA is TGCGCCAGTGCCCCCCAGCCCCTGGGCGAGCAGTACTTC. It encodes CASAPQPLGEQYF.